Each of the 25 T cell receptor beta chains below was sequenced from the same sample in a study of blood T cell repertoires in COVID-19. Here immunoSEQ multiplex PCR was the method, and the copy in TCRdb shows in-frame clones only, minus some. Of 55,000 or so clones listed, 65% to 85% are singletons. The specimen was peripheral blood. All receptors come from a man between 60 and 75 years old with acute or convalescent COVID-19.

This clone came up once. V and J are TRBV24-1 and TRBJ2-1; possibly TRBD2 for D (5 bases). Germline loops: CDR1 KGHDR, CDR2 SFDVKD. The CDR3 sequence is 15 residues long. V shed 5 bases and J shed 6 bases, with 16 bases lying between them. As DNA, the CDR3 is TGTGCCACCAGTGTACGGGGTTTTCAATCCAATGAGCAGTTCTTC. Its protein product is CATSVRGFQSNEQFF.

For the CDR3, the DNA is TGTGCCAGCTCACTCTTCGACAGGTCCACGAACACCGGGGAGCTGTTTTTT. It specifies CASSLFDRSTNTGELFF. The chain is built from TRBV18 and TRBJ2-2, with a possible D match to TRBD1 (6 bases). Germline CDR1 is KGHSH and CDR2 is LQKENI. Trimming cost V 4 bases and J 0 bases, with 15 bases left between them. The CDR3 is 17 amino acids.

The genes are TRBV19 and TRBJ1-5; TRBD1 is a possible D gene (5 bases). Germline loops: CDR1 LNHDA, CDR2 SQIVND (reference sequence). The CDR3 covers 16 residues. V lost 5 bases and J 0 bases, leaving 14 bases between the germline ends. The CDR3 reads CASSPRGGTSNQPQHF. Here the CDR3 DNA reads TGTGCCAGTAGTCCGCGGGGAGGGACTAGCAATCAGCCCCAGCATTTT.

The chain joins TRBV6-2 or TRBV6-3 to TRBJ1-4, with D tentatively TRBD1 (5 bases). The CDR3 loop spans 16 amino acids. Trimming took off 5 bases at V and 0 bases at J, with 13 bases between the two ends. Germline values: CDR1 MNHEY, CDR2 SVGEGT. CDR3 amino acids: CASSRRQMATNEKLFF. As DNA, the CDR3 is TGTGCCAGCAGTCGACGACAGATGGCAACTAATGAAAAACTGTTTTTT.

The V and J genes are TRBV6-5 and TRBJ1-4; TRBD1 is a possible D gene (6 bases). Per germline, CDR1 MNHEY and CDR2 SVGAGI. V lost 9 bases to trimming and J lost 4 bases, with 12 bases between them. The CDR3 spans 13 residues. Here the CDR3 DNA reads TGTGCCAGACCGGGACACTTTAATGAAAAACTGTTTTTT. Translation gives CARPGHFNEKLFF.

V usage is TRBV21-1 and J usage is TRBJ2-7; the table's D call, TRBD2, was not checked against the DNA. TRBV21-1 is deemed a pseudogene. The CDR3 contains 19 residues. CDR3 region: CASSKPSPSGGDHSYEQYF. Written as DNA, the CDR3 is TGTGCCAGCAGCAAACCCAGCCCTAGCGGGGGGGACCACTCCTACGAGCAGTACTTC.

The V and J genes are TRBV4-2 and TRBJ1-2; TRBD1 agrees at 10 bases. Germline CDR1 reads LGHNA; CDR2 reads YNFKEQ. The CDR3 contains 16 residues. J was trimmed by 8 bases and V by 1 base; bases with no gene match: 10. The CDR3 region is CASSQGERQGARGYTF. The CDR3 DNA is TGTGCCAGCAGCCAAGGGGAAAGACAGGGGGCGCGGGGCTACACCTTC.

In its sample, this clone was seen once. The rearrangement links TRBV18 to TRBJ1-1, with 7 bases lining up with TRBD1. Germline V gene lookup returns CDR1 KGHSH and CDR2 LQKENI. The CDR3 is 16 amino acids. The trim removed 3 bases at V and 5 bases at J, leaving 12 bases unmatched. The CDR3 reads CASSPSLTGAGTEAFF. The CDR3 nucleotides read TGTGCCAGCTCACCTTCCCTTACAGGGGCGGGAACTGAAGCTTTCTTT.

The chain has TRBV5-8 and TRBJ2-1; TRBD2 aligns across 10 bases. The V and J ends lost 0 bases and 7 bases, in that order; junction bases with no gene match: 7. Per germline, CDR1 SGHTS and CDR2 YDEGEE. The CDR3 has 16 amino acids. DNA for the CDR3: TGTGCCAGCAGCTTGGAAGTTAGCGGGGGGTCAAATGAGCAGTTCTTC. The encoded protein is CASSLEVSGGSNEQFF.

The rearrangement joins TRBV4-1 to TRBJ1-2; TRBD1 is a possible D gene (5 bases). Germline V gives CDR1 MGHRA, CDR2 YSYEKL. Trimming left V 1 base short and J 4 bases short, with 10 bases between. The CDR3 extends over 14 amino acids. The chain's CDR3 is CASSQVVGGYGYTF. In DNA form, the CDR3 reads TGCGCCAGCAGCCAAGTTGTCGGGGGCTATGGCTACACCTTC.

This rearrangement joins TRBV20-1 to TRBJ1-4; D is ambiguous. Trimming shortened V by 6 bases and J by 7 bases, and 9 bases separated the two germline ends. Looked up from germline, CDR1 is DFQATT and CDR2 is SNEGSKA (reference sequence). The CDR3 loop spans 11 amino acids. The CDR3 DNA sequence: TGCAGTGCCGAAACTGGTGAAAAACTGTTTTTT. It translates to CSAETGEKLFF.

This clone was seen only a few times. The CDR3, as DNA: TGTGCTAGTGGTCCCCAGGGGGCAAATACGCAGTATTTT. This encodes CASGPQGANTQYF. V gene TRBV12-5 combines with J gene TRBJ2-3, with TRBD1 matching 8 bases. The V gene end was trimmed by 5 bases and the J gene end by 7 bases; junction bases not matched to a gene: 5. Germline V gene data show CDR1 as LGHNT and CDR2 as FRNRAP. The CDR3 contains 13 residues. Using reference TRBV12-5 and TRBJ2-3 for the parts outside the CDR3, the full variable domain is DARVTQTPRHKVTEMGQEVTMRCQPILGHNTVFWYRQTMMQGLELLAYFRNRAPLDDSGMPKDRFSAEMPDATLATLKIQPSEPRDSAVYFCASGPQGANTQYFGPGTRLTVL.

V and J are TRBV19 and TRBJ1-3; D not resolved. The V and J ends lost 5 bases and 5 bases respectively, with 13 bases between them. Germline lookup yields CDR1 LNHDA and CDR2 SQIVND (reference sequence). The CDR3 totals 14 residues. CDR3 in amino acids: CASSDTLNRNTIYF. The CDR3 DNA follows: TGTGCCAGTAGTGACACCCTGAATCGAAACACCATATATTTT.

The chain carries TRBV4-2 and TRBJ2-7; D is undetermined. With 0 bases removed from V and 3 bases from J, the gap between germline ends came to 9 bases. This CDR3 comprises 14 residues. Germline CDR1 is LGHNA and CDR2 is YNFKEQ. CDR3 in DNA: TGTGCCAGCAGCCAAGATTGGTCGGGCTACGAGCAGTACTTC. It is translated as CASSQDWSGYEQYF.

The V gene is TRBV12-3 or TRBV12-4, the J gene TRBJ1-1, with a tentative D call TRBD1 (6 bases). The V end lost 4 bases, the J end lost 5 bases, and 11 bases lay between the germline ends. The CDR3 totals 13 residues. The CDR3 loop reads CASSSQTGTEAFF. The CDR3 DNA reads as TGTGCCAGCAGTTCCCAGACAGGAACTGAAGCTTTCTTT.

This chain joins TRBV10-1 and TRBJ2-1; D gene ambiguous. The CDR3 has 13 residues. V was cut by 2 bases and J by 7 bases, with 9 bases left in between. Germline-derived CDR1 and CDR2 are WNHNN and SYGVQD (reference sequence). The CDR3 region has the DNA TGCGCCAGCAGTGAGATTACATTGAATGAGCAGTTCTTC. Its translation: CASSEITLNEQFF.

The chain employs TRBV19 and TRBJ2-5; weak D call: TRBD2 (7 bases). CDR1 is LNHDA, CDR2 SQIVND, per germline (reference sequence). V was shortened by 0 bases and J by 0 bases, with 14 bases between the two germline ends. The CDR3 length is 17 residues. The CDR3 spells CASSIEGGLRYQETQYF. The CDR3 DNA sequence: TGTGCCAGTAGTATAGAGGGGGGGCTACGGTACCAAGAGACCCAGTACTTC.

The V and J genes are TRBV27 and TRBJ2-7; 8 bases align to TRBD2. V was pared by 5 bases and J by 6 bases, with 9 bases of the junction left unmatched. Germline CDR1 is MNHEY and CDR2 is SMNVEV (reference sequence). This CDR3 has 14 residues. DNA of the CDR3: TGTGCCAGCAGTCAGGGACTAGACGGGGGCGAGCAGTACTTC. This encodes CASSQGLDGGEQYF.

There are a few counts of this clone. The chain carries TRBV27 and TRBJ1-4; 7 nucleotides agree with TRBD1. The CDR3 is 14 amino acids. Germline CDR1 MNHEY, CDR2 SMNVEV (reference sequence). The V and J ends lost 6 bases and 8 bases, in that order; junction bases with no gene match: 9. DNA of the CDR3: TGTGCCAGCAGGCAACAGGGGCTCATGGAAAAACTGTTTTTT. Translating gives CASRQQGLMEKLFF.

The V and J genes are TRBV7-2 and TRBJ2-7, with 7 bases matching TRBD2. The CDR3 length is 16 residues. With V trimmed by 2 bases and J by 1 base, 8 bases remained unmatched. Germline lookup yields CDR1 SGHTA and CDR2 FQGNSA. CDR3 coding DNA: TGTGCCAGCAGCTTAAGCCCCCGGGGGGTTTCCTACGAGCAGTACTTC. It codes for CASSLSPRGVSYEQYF.

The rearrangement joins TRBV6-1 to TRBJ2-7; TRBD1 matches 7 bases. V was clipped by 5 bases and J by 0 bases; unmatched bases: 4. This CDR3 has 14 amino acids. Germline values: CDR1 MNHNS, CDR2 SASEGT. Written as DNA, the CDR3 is TGTGCCAGCAGTTCCGACAGGGTCTCCTACGAGCAGTACTTC. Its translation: CASSSDRVSYEQYF.

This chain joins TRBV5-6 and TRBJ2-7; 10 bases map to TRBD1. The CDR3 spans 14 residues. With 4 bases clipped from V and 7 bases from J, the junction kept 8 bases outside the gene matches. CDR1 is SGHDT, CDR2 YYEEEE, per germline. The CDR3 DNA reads TGTGCCAGCAGCCCTAGGGACAGGGGTGGGGAGCAGTACTTC. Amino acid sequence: CASSPRDRGGEQYF.

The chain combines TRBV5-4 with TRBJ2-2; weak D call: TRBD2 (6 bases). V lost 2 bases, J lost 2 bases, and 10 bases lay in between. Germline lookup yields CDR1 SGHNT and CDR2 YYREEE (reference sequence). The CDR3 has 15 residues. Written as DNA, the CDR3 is TGTGCCAGCAGCTTTCAGCGGGTCAACACCGGGGAGCTGTTTTTT. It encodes CASSFQRVNTGELFF. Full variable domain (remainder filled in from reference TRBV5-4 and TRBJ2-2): ETGVTQSPTHLIKTRGQQVTLRCSSQSGHNTVSWYQQALGQGPQFIFQYYREEENGRGNFPPRFSGLQFPNYSSELNVNALELDDSALYLCASSFQRVNTGELFFGEGSRLTVL.

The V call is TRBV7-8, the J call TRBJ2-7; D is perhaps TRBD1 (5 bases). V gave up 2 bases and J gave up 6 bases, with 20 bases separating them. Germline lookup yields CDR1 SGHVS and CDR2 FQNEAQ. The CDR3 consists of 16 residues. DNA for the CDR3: TGTGCCAGCAGCTTATTCCCGACAAGGGGAACGTCCGAGCAGTACTTC. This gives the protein CASSLFPTRGTSEQYF. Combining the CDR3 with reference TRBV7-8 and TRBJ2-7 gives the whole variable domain GAGVSQSPRYKVAKRGQDVALRCDPISGHVSLFWYQQALGQGPEFLTYFQNEAQLDKSGLPSDRFFAERPEGSVSTLKIQRTQQEDSAVYLCASSLFPTRGTSEQYFGPGTRLTVT.

CDR3: CASSSGPGTDSGNTIYF. The CDR3 coding sequence is TGTGCCAGCAGCTCTGGGCCAGGCACCGACTCTGGAAACACCATATATTTT. This chain connects TRBV5-4 to TRBJ1-3; D ambiguous. CDR1 is SGHNT, CDR2 YYREEE, per germline (reference sequence). The CDR3 runs to 17 residues. V was cut by 3 bases and J by 0 bases, with 16 bases left in between.